This T cell receptor (beta chain) came from a study of CXCR3-negative and CXCR3-positive naive CD8 T cells. Study details: About 135 million TRB reads in total, about 1.5 +/- 0.3 million per library.

The libraries of TRB cDNA were prepared using 5' RACE with UMI labels. Using the 5' RACE reads, TCRdb records one entry per CDR3 protein without DNA. This listing includes more than 100,000 distinct CDR3 sequences. Of note for this clonotype: Its target is not known.

Triplicates of about 280,000 cells were sorted from each CD8+ T cell subset. The CDR3 has 16 residues. Germline-derived CDR1 and CDR2 are MDHEN and SYDVKM. Points from the study as a whole: After cryopreservation, CXCR3 expression dropped partially; most assays used fresh PBMCs. The study found more hydrophobic TRB CDR3s in CXCR3-positive naive cells than in CXCR3-negative naive cells. TRB CDR3 properties indicated TCR strength, while surface CD5 was similar across naive subsets.

The sequencing sample was made of naive CXCR3+ CD8+ T cells from blood. Documented subset: CD45RO-CCR7+CD27+CD95- naive CD8+ T cells expressing CXCR3 (TNR3+). The receptor comes from a human donor in good health. Some clones in this sample may be carry-over from other donors' samples. The rearrangement links TRBV28 to TRBJ1-1. Here the CDR3 reads CASSPYGVGLNTEAFF.